This record covers a single T cell receptor (beta chain). Its antigen is undetermined. V lost 4 bases and J lost 0; bases outside the gene matches: 10. Per the germline V gene, CDR1 is SGHRS and CDR2 is YFSETQ. The CDR3 consists of 17 residues. Primers included in the PCR were 60 Vbeta and 13 Jbeta primers. Method: immunoSEQ multiplex PCR; TCRdb's copy keeps in-frame clones and lacks some. The table has some 190,000 clones, roughly three quarters seen once. The sample comes from a study of cytomegalovirus exposure and HLA in healthy donors. Study results and limitations: Researchers reportedly found TCR beta sequences accurately predicted most subjects' HLA-A and HLA-B alleles. The classifier, whose performance was assessed in both the original and validation cohorts, reportedly diagnosed cytomegalovirus status with high specificity and sensitivity.

Likely unrecorded immune exposures existed in these nominally healthy donors. The receptor was isolated from a young woman in good health and CMV-seronegative. The source material was PBMCs. The rearrangement links TRBV5-1 to TRBJ2-1, with 7 bases lining up with TRBD1. The CDR3 coding sequence is TGCGCCAGCAGCGGCCGTCAGACAGGGAGCTCCTACAATGAGCAGTTCTTC. It codes for CASSGRQTGSSYNEQFF.